This TCR beta chain was recovered during a study of shared clonotypes between healthy human individuals. Turning to the study itself: In total, the donors were a couple of women and three men aged 18 to 49.

In replicate PCRs of sorted subsets, about 200 ng DNA, some 28,000 T cell genomes, was used. Repertoires were generated with immunoSEQ multiplex PCR, while TCRdb's copy carries only in-frame clones and drops some. The table includes about 2.4 million clones, around nine tenths detected once. The CDR3 covers 15 residues. V shed 7 bases and J 0 bases; nucleotides not matched to a gene: 4. Germline values: CDR1 LNHDA, CDR2 SQIVND (reference sequence). V gene TRBV19 combines with J gene TRBJ2-1, with 9 bases matching TRBD1. The sequenced material came from naive CD4+ T cells sorted from blood. Specified subset: CD45RA+ positively selected. This clonotype was obtained from a man aged 18 to 35 in good health. The CDR3 here is CASTPGQGSYNEQFF. CDR3 in DNA: TGTGCCAGTACCCCGGGACAGGGCTCCTACAATGAGCAGTTCTTC.